This T cell receptor (beta chain) was captured by sequencing in a study of blood T cell repertoires in COVID-19. Germline V gene data show CDR1 as LGHDT and CDR2 as YNNKEL (reference sequence). V lost 4 bases and J lost 9; bases outside the gene matches: 8. There are 14 residues in the CDR3. The assay was immunoSEQ multiplex PCR, and TCRdb's table has in-frame clones only and misses some. The repertoire holds approximately 23,000 clones, with about 90% as singletons. The chain recombines TRBV3-1 (or the pseudogene TRBV3-2) with TRBJ2-1; the match to TRBD2 covers 8 bases. The sequence derives from a woman of 80 years or more with active COVID-19. Sequenced sample: peripheral blood. The DNA for the CDR3 is TGTGCCAGCAGCCCGGGACTAGGAATGTTTGAGCAGTTCTTC. Amino acid sequence: CASSPGLGMFEQFF.